This is a list of T cell receptor beta chains from one sample in a study of blood T cell repertoires in COVID-19. The repertoire was sequenced with immunoSEQ multiplex PCR; TCRdb's copy has only in-frame clones and lacks some. Among under 400,000 clones listed, around 89% were seen once. Sequencing used peripheral blood. The receptors were gathered from a man between 18 and 35 years old with active or convalescent COVID-19. CDR3s include the opening cysteine and the closing phenylalanine or tryptophan. A D gene is named only where the DNA matches it firmly. Size is omitted from some rows. Given values are once, few, many or a class for expanded clones.

cdr3_length	clone_size	v_call	d_call	j_call	cdr3_nt	cdr3_aa
14	.	TRBV6-2/TRBV6-3	.	TRBJ1-1	TGTGCCAGCAGTTACCCGTCACAGGGAGTTGAAGCTTTCTTT	CASSYPSQGVEAFF
13	.	TRBV6-5	TRBD1	TRBJ2-7	TGTGCCAGCAGTTACGGTCTGGACAGGGAGCAGTACTTC	CASSYGLDREQYF
17	.	TRBV21-1	.	TRBJ1-1	TGTGCCAGCAGCAACGGACAGGGGGCCCATAGTAACACTGAAGCTTTCTTT	CASSNGQGAHSNTEAFF
20	.	TRBV21-1	.	TRBJ1-4	TGTGCCAGCAGAACAACCGCCCTGGCGGTCCTCTTTGGGACTAATGAAAAACTGTTTTTT	CASRTTALAVLFGTNEKLFF
15	once	TRBV28	.	TRBJ1-5	TGTGCCAGCAGTTTTCCGGACAGTAGCAATCAGCCCCAGCATTTT	CASSFPDSSNQPQHF
16	.	TRBV4-3	.	TRBJ1-5	TGCGCCAGCAGCCAAGACCACAGGGTCAGCAATCAGCCCCAGCATTTT	CASSQDHRVSNQPQHF
14	.	TRBV9	.	TRBJ2-5	TGTGCCAGCAGCGTAGGTGGGGCGGGGGAGACCCAGTACTTC	CASSVGGAGETQYF
13	.	TRBV4-3	.	TRBJ1-6	TGCGCCAGCAGCCACTCTGCCCCTGAGTACCTCCACTTT	CASSHSAPEYLHF
16	.	TRBV28	TRBD1	TRBJ1-1	TGTGCCAGCAGTTTATCTAGACAGGGGCCGAGGACTGAAGCTTTCTTT	CASSLSRQGPRTEAFF
13	once	TRBV27	.	TRBJ2-1	TGTGCCAGCAGTACCTGGATGCGGGGTGAGCAGTTCTTC	CASSTWMRGEQFF
17	.	TRBV6-1	TRBD1	TRBJ1-1	TGTGCCAGCAGTGAACGAGGACAGGGATTAATGAACACTGAAGCTTTCTTT	CASSERGQGLMNTEAFF
13	.	TRBV10-3	.	TRBJ2-7	TGTGCCATCAGTGGGGCCCAAACCTACGAGCAGTACTTC	CAISGAQTYEQYF
15	.	TRBV7-9	.	TRBJ1-5	TGTGCCAGCAGCTTAACGGGAGGGAGCAATCAGCCCCAGCATTTT	CASSLTGGSNQPQHF
13	.	TRBV12-3/TRBV12-4	.	TRBJ2-2	TGTGCCAGCAGTTCCGGGGATTACGGGGAGCTGTTTTTT	CASSSGDYGELFF
17	.	TRBV19	TRBD2	TRBJ2-1	TGTGCCAGTAGTATGGGGACTAGCGGGGGGACCTACAATGAGCAGTTCTTC	CASSMGTSGGTYNEQFF
15	.	TRBV9	TRBD1	TRBJ2-5	TGTGCCAGCAGCGAAGGGACAGTGGGTGGGTTGCCCCAGTACTTC	CASSEGTVGGLPQYF
14	.	TRBV6-5	TRBD2	TRBJ2-1	TGTGCCAGCATTAGGGCTAGCGGGAGTCATGAGCAGTTCTTC	CASIRASGSHEQFF
13	.	TRBV12-3/TRBV12-4	.	TRBJ1-5	TGTGCCAGCAGCCCATTGGGCCATCAGCCCCAGCATTTT	CASSPLGHQPQHF
15	.	TRBV7-6	.	TRBJ1-1	TGTGCCAGCAGCTTAGGTCCAGGGCGAAACACTGAAGCTTTCTTT	CASSLGPGRNTEAFF
13	.	TRBV6-5	.	TRBJ1-1	TGTGCCAGCAAAGTCCCGGGACTGTGGGAAGCTTTCTTT	CASKVPGLWEAFF
13	.	TRBV6-6	.	TRBJ1-5	TGTGCCAGCAGTTACGGGGGGGGCCAGCCCCAGCATTTT	CASSYGGGQPQHF
14	.	TRBV29-1	TRBD2	TRBJ2-1	TGCAGCGTCACCGGGACTATCCCCTACAATGAGCAGTTCTTC	CSVTGTIPYNEQFF
14	.	TRBV28	.	TRBJ2-1	TGTGCCAGCAGTTTATCCAGGGGCTACAATGAGCAGTTCTTC	CASSLSRGYNEQFF
18	.	TRBV4-2	.	TRBJ1-3	TGTGCCAGCAGCCCCGCATTATCTACCCAGGGCTATGGAAACACCATATATTTT	CASSPALSTQGYGNTIYF
16	.	TRBV20-1	TRBD1	TRBJ1-5	TGCAGTGCTAGTAGACAGGGGGCACAGAGCAATCAGCCCCAGCATTTT	CSASRQGAQSNQPQHF
15	.	TRBV6-2/TRBV6-3	.	TRBJ1-6	TGTGCCAGCAGTTACATGAGCTCCTATAATTCACCCCTCCACTTT	CASSYMSSYNSPLHF
19	.	TRBV2	TRBD2	TRBJ2-3	TGTGCCAGCAGGACGAAACTAGCGGGGGTCGATGTCACCTCAGATACGCAGTATTTT	CASRTKLAGVDVTSDTQYF
19	.	TRBV28	.	TRBJ1-1	TGTGCCAGCAGTTTTATTAGGGACCTCGGACAGAAGGTTAACACTGAAGCTTTCTTT	CASSFIRDLGQKVNTEAFF
13	.	TRBV10-3	.	TRBJ1-3	TGTGCCATCAGGTTGGCGGGTTGGGACACCATATATTTT	CAIRLAGWDTIYF
15	.	TRBV11-3	TRBD2	TRBJ2-7	TGTGCCAGCAGCTTAGCGCGGGAGGCCTCCTACGAGCAGTACTTC	CASSLAREASYEQYF
17	.	TRBV18	TRBD2	TRBJ2-3	TGTGCCAGCTCACCGCGAAGACTAGCGACCTACACAGATACGCAGTATTTT	CASSPRRLATYTDTQYF
13	once	TRBV27	.	TRBJ2-7	TGTGCCAGCAGCATCGGGGGGCACTACGAGCAGTACTTC	CASSIGGHYEQYF
12	.	TRBV24-1	.	TRBJ2-7	TGTGCCACCAGTTTGGTAGGGGGCGAGCAGTACTTC	CATSLVGGEQYF
15	.	TRBV28	.	TRBJ1-3	TGTGCCAGCAGTTTAGGGGCCGACTCTGGAAACACCATATATTTT	CASSLGADSGNTIYF
16	.	TRBV7-9	TRBD1	TRBJ1-5	TGTGCCAGCAGCTTCTTTTCAGGGGGCGGCAATCAGCCCCAGCATTTT	CASSFFSGGGNQPQHF
13	few	TRBV5-6	.	TRBJ2-5	TGTGCCAGCAGCTTTGCAGTACAAGAGACCCAGTACTTC	CASSFAVQETQYF
17	.	TRBV5-1	TRBD1	TRBJ1-3	TGCGCCAGCAGCCAAATCCCCCACGACAGGGCTGGAAACACCATATATTTT	CASSQIPHDRAGNTIYF
15	.	TRBV5-1	.	TRBJ1-5	TGCGCCAGCAGCCCTATGGGCAGTAGCAATCAGCCCCAGCATTTT	CASSPMGSSNQPQHF
14	.	TRBV2	.	TRBJ1-4	TGTGCCAGCAGTGATAACAGGCAGACTGAAAAACTGTTTTTT	CASSDNRQTEKLFF
16	.	TRBV11-2	TRBD2	TRBJ2-3	TGTGCCAGCAGCTTCCTCGGGAGGAGTAGCACAGATACGCAGTATTTT	CASSFLGRSSTDTQYF
13	.	TRBV3-1/TRBV3-2	TRBD1	TRBJ2-7	TGTGCCAGCAATCTCGGACAGGGGAATGAGCAGTACTTC	CASNLGQGNEQYF
16	.	TRBV9	.	TRBJ2-7	TGTGCCAGCAGCGTAGAAGGGGGTGCGGGAGAATACGAGCAGTACTTC	CASSVEGGAGEYEQYF
14	.	TRBV7-3	.	TRBJ2-3	TGTGCCAGCAGCTTAAACGGTAAAACAGATACGCAGTATTTT	CASSLNGKTDTQYF
14	.	TRBV25-1	TRBD1	TRBJ1-6	TGTGCCAGCAGCCGACAGGGGGCACAGTCACCCCTCCACTTT	CASSRQGAQSPLHF
17	.	TRBV1	.	TRBJ1-4	TGCACCAGCAGCCAAGATAGCGGGGACTGTTGTAATGAAAAACTGTTTTTT	CTSSQDSGDCCNEKLFF
16	.	TRBV6-6	TRBD1	TRBJ1-1	TGTGCCAGCAGTTACCCCGGACAGGGATATTCAACTGAAGCTTTCTTT	CASSYPGQGYSTEAFF
18	.	TRBV6-2/TRBV6-3	TRBD2	TRBJ2-5	TGTGCCAGCAGTCCAACGCGACTAGCGGCCCATGGGGATGCGACCCAGTACTTC	CASSPTRLAAHGDATQYF
14	once	TRBV7-9	TRBD1	TRBJ1-2	TGTGCCAGCAGCCAAGGCACAGGGGGCGGGGGCTACACCTTC	CASSQGTGGGGYTF
14	.	TRBV19	.	TRBJ2-3	TGTGCCAGTAGATCCCCGGGGAGCACAGATACGCAGTATTTT	CASRSPGSTDTQYF
13	once	TRBV11-3	.	TRBJ2-5	TGTGCCAGCAGCTTATCCTTGCAAGAGACCCAGTACTTC	CASSLSLQETQYF
17	.	TRBV4-3	.	TRBJ1-1	TGCGCCAGCAGCCAAGATTTAAGAGGAGGGCTGAACACTGAAGCTTTCTTT	CASSQDLRGGLNTEAFF
15	.	TRBV24-1	TRBD1	TRBJ1-5	TGTGCCACCAGCCTGACAGGGGGGGGCAATCAGCCCCAGCATTTT	CATSLTGGGNQPQHF
16	.	TRBV5-4	.	TRBJ1-5	TGTGCCAGCAGCTTGTCCTTGGCAGTCGGAGATCAGCCCCAGCATTTT	CASSLSLAVGDQPQHF